The 17 T cell receptor beta chains reported below all come from one sample, sequenced in a study of control samples from healthy donors and cancer patients. Only in-frame clones appear in the TCRdb table, and some are missing; sequencing was by immunoSEQ multiplex PCR. The sample has 150,000 to 200,000 clones; about 86% are singletons. The sequenced material came from blood. These receptors came from a man younger than 30 in good health.

The chain is built from TRBV5-6 and TRBJ1-5, with a possible D match to TRBD1 (6 bases). CDR1 is SGHDT, CDR2 YYEEEE, per germline. The ends were cut back, 4 bases at V and 4 bases at J, with 18 bases in the middle. The CDR3 has 16 amino acids. The CDR3 loop is CASSRGSVEGNQPQHF. DNA for the CDR3: TGTGCCAGCAGCAGGGGGAGTGTTGAGGGTAATCAGCCCCAGCATTTT.

The V call is TRBV28, the J call TRBJ1-6; the match to TRBD1 covers 7 bases. Germline assignment: CDR1 MDHEN and CDR2 SYDVKM. There are 12 residues in the CDR3. J was trimmed by 11 bases and V by 5 bases; bases with no gene match: 3. The CDR3 DNA reads as TGTGCCAGCAGTACCCAGGGGGCACCCCTCCACTTT. This encodes CASSTQGAPLHF.

The chain links TRBV7-8 to TRBJ1-1; TRBD1 agrees at 8 bases. This CDR3 has 16 residues. Trimming removed 5 bases from V and 0 bases from J; junction bases left unmatched: 8. Germline CDR1 and CDR2: SGHVS and FQNEAQ. CDR3 in amino acids: CASSPRSGQVNTEAFF. CDR3 nucleotides: TGTGCCAGCAGCCCGAGGTCGGGACAGGTGAACACTGAAGCTTTCTTT.

Of note for this clone: Other DNA sequences in this sample translate to the same CDR3. The chain has TRBV28 and TRBJ2-3; D gene unclear. The CDR3 loop spans 12 amino acids. V was trimmed by 5 bases and J by 2 bases, leaving 5 bases between them. Germline V lookup: CDR1 MDHEN, CDR2 SYDVKM. CDR3 protein: CASSRNTDTQYF. The CDR3 nucleotides read TGTGCCAGCAGTCGGAACACAGATACGCAGTATTTT.

The chain joins TRBV3-1 (or the pseudogene TRBV3-2) to TRBJ1-5, with D hard to call. CDR1 is LGHDT and CDR2 is YNNKEL in the germline V gene (reference sequence). V was cut by 4 bases and J by 0 bases, with 7 bases left in between. This CDR3 comprises 14 residues. DNA for the CDR3: TGTGCCAGCAGCCCTTTACTTAGCAATCAGCCCCAGCATTTT. It encodes CASSPLLSNQPQHF.

The chain links TRBV7-8 to TRBJ2-2; D perhaps matches TRBD1 (6 bases). Trimming took 5 bases from V and 1 from J, leaving 20 bases between them. Germline values: CDR1 SGHVS, CDR2 FQNEAQ. CDR3 length: 18 amino acids. The CDR3 region is CASSEGVGQGKNTGELFF. As DNA, the CDR3 is TGTGCCAGCAGCGAGGGGGTAGGGCAGGGAAAGAACACCGGGGAGCTGTTTTTT.

The genes are TRBV11-1 and TRBJ2-3, with D perhaps given as TRBD1 or TRBD2 (6 bases each). Trimming removed 7 bases from V and 1 base from J, with 9 bases in between. The CDR3 extends over 13 amino acids. Germline CDR1 is SGHAT and CDR2 is FQDESV (reference sequence). CDR3: CASTGAGTDTQYF. In nucleotides, the CDR3 is TGTGCCAGCACGGGGGCGGGCACAGATACGCAGTATTTT. The full variable domain, rest sourced from reference TRBV11-1 and TRBJ2-3, is EAEVAQSPRYKITEKSQAVAFWCDPISGHATLYWYRQILGQGPELLVQFQDESVVDDSQLPKDRFSAERLKGVDSTLKIQPAELGDSAMYLCASTGAGTDTQYFGPGTRLTVL.

The chain joins TRBV2 to TRBJ1-6, with 7 bases aligning to TRBD1. CDR1 SNHLY and CDR2 FYNNEI come from the germline V gene. Trimming removed 6 bases from V and 5 bases from J; junction bases left unmatched: 4. The CDR3 is 14 amino acids. For the CDR3, the DNA is TGTGCCAGCAGGACAGGGTTGGATAATTCACCCCTCCACTTT. It encodes CASRTGLDNSPLHF.

The CDR3 sequence: CASSNTGGFRFF. CDR3 DNA sequence: TGTGCCAGCAGCAACACAGGAGGATTTCGGTTCTTC. The chain uses TRBV6-2 or TRBV6-3 and TRBJ2-1; D tentatively fits TRBD1 or TRBD2 (5 bases each). The CDR3 loop spans 12 amino acids. V was cut by 6 bases and J by 15 bases, with 18 bases left in between. CDR1 is MNHEY, CDR2 SVGEGT, per germline.

The J gene is TRBJ1-2, the V gene TRBV5-5, with TRBD1 matching over 7 bases. This CDR3 has 17 amino acids. Losses at the gene ends were 0 bases for V and 1 base for J; bases not matched to a gene: 9. The germline gives CDR1 SGHKS, CDR2 YYEKEE (reference sequence). In DNA form, the CDR3 reads TGTGCCAGCAGCTTGGTGAACAGGGGCCCCCATAACTATGGCTACACCTTC. This gives the protein CASSLVNRGPHNYGYTF. Based on the CDR3 plus reference TRBV5-5 and TRBJ1-2, the full variable domain is DAGVTQSPTHLIKTRGQQVTLRCSPISGHKSVSWYQQVLGQGPQFIFQYYEKEERGRGNFPDRFSARQFPNYSSELNVNALLLGDSALYLCASSLVNRGPHNYGYTFGSGTRLTVV.

This chain links TRBV18 with TRBJ2-1, with 7 positions matching TRBD2. The CDR3 totals 14 residues. J lost 0 bases, V lost 6 bases, and 2 bases had no gene match. Germline loops: CDR1 KGHSH, CDR2 LQKENI. Here the CDR3 DNA reads TGTGCCAGCTCTCCGGGGGGCTCCTACAATGAGCAGTTCTTC. It is translated as CASSPGGSYNEQFF.

This rearrangement joins TRBV7-9 to TRBJ2-1, with 9 bases aligning to TRBD2. CDR3 size: 15 residues. The germline CDR1 and CDR2 sequences are SEHNR and FQNEAQ (reference sequence). V shed 2 bases and J 4 bases; nucleotides not matched to a gene: 3. CDR3 in DNA: TGTGCCAGCAGCTTAACAGCGGGGGGATACAATGAGCAGTTCTTC. Translating it yields CASSLTAGGYNEQFF.

This chain joins TRBV7-2 and TRBJ1-4; TRBD1 might be the D (6 bases). Germline V gene sequence: CDR1 SGHTA, CDR2 FQGNSA. V lost 5 bases to trimming and J lost 5 bases, with 12 bases between them. This CDR3 comprises 14 residues. This chain's CDR3 is CASSPRQGNEKLFF. The CDR3, as DNA: TGTGCCAGCAGCCCTCGGCAGGGGAATGAAAAACTGTTTTTT.

The CDR3 here is CASSSGQGARYEQYF. CDR3 nucleotide sequence: TGTGCCAGCAGCTCCGGACAGGGGGCGCGGTACGAGCAGTACTTC. The V gene is TRBV7-6, the J gene TRBJ2-7; 11 bases line up with TRBD1. With V trimmed by 4 bases and J by 4 bases, 6 bases remained unmatched. The CDR3 loop spans 15 amino acids. Germline V lookup: CDR1 SGHVS, CDR2 FNYEAQ.

The chain is built from TRBV5-6 and TRBJ1-3; D is possibly TRBD1 (6 bases). Per the germline V gene, CDR1 is SGHDT and CDR2 is YYEEEE. The CDR3 length is 15 residues. The ends were cut back, 4 bases at V and 0 bases at J, with 11 bases in the middle. CDR3 protein: CASSLKQGSGNTIYF. CDR3 coding DNA: TGTGCCAGCAGCCTGAAACAGGGCTCTGGAAACACCATATATTTT.

The J gene is TRBJ1-1, the V gene TRBV19, with 7 bases aligning to TRBD1. The CDR3 runs to 14 residues. Germline assignment: CDR1 LNHDA and CDR2 SQIVND (reference sequence). Trimming cost V 7 bases and J 7 bases; bases outside gene matches: 12. The CDR3 coding sequence is TGTGCCAGTACCCCTCTCCGGGACAGACGTGAAGCTTTCTTT. Residues: CASTPLRDRREAFF.

The chain employs TRBV6-6 and TRBJ2-3, with D maybe TRBD2 (6 bases). The germline gives CDR1 MNHNY, CDR2 SVGAGI (reference sequence). The CDR3 contains 13 residues. Trimming stripped 6 bases from V and 6 bases from J, with 13 bases between. This chain's CDR3 is CASSLGGVDTQYF. The CDR3 coding sequence is TGTGCCAGCAGCCTCGGAGGGGTTGATACGCAGTATTTT.